This TCR beta chain was profiled in a study of T cell clones after liver transplantation. Study summary: Samples came from ITN030ST, which attempted immunosuppression withdrawal within 2 years of liver transplantation. Patients counted as tolerant after at least one year off all immunosuppression, enzymes not exceeding twice normal. Notes on the study in general: Post-transplant, graft-donor-reactive CD4 TCRbeta sequences in blood dropped significantly in most of the 8 subjects. Post-transplant time points were not standardized, so conclusions are preliminary.

A note on this clone: Its antigen is undetermined.

Libraries were prepared by immunoSEQ multiplex PCR; TCRdb keeps only in-frame clonotypes and omits some of them. Among under 55,000 clones listed, roughly 90% were seen once. This receptor was obtained from a human patient who received a liver transplant. Some T cells may be graft donor cells. The input for sequencing was CD8+ T cells from blood, taken 12 months after liver transplant.

CDR3 sequence (DNA): TGTGCCACCGACTCCGGACTAGCGGGGCCGCTCAACACCGGGGAGCTGTTTTTT. It specifies CATDSGLAGPLNTGELFF. The chain has TRBV2 and TRBJ2-2, with 12 bases matching TRBD2. Germline CDR1 SNHLY, CDR2 FYNNEI. V shed 10 bases and J 2 bases; nucleotides not matched to a gene: 14. The CDR3 loop spans 18 amino acids.